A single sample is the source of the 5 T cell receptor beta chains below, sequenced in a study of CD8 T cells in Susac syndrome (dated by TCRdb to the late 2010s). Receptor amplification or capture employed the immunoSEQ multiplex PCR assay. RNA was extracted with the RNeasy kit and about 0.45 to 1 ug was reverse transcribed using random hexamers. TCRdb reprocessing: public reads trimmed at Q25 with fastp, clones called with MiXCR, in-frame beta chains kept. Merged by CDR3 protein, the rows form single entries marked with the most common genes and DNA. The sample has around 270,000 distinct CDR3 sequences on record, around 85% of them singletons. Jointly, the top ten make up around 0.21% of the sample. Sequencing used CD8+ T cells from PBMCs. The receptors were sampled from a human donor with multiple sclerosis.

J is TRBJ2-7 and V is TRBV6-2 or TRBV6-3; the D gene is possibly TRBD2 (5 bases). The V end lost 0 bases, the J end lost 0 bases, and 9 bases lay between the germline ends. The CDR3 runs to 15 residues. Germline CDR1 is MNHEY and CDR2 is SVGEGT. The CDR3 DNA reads TGTGCCAGCAGTTACTCGTGGGAGATCTCCTACGAGCAGTACTTC. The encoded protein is CASSYSWEISYEQYF.

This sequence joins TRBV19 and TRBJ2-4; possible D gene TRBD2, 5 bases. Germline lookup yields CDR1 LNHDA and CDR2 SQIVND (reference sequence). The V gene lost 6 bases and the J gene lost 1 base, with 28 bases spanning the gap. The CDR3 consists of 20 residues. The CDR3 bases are TGTGCCAGTAGCAACCCATCAGCGGTACGCTCCCACTTGGCCAAAAACATTCAGTACTTC. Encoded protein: CASSNPSAVRSHLAKNIQYF. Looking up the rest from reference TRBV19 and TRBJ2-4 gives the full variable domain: DGGITQSPKYLFRKEGQNVTLSCEQNLNHDAMYWYRQDPGQGLRLIYYSQIVNDFQKGDIAEGYSVSREKKESFPLTVTSAQKNPTAFYLCASSNPSAVRSHLAKNIQYFGAGTRLSVL.

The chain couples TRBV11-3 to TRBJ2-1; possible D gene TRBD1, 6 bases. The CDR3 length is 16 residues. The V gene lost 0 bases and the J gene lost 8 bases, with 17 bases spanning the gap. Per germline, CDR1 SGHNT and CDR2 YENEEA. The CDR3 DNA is TGTGCCAGCAGCTTAGAAGGGACAAGCCATCGGGATGAGCAGTTCTTC. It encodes CASSLEGTSHRDEQFF. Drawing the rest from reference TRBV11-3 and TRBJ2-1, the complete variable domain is EAGVVQSPRYKIIEKKQPVAFWCNPISGHNTLYWYLQNLGQGPELLIRYENEEAVDDSQLPKDRFSAERLKGVDSTLKIQPAELGDSAVYLCASSLEGTSHRDEQFFGPGTRLTVL.

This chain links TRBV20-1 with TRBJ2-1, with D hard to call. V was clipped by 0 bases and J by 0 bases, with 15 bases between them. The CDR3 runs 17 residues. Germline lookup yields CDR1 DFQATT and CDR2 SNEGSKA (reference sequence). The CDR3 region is CSARDFLAEDSYNEQFF. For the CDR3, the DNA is TGCAGTGCTAGAGATTTCCTTGCCGAAGACTCCTACAATGAGCAGTTCTTC.

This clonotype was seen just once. The CDR3 region is CASKPSGQETQYF. The CDR3 DNA is TGTGCCAGCAAACCTAGCGGGCAGGAGACCCAGTACTTC. The V call is TRBV28, the J call TRBJ2-5; 8 bases are a match to TRBD2. This CDR3 comprises 13 residues. Germline V gene lookup returns CDR1 MDHEN and CDR2 SYDVKM. Unmatched junction bases numbered 6, after V lost 7 bases and J lost 5 bases. The entire variable domain, with the rest obtained from reference TRBV28 and TRBJ2-5, is as follows: DVKVTQSSRYLVKRTGEKVFLECVQDMDHENMFWYRQDPGLGLRLIYFSYDVKMKEKGDIPEGYSVSREKKERFSLILESASTNQTSMYLCASKPSGQETQYFGPGTRLLVL.